This T cell receptor beta chain was recovered during a study of CD8 T cells in Susac syndrome. Germline V gene lookup returns CDR1 SEHNR and CDR2 FQNEAQ (reference sequence). The CDR3 has 16 residues. V lost 5 bases and J lost 4, with 18 bases in between. After extraction with the RNeasy kit, roughly 0.5 to 1 ug of the RNA was reverse transcribed using random hexamers. TCRdb processed the immunoSEQ multiplex PCR reads anew with MiXCR; each CDR3 protein has one entry. The repertoire has under 70,000 distinct CDR3 sequences, more than 80% of them found once; the top ten carry approximately 0.2%. This clonotype originated in a human donor in good health. The sample taken for sequencing was CD8+ T cells from PBMCs. This chain joins TRBV7-9 and TRBJ2-1; the D is unclear. In DNA, the CDR3 is TGTGCCAGCAGCCCTCCCCCAGGAACCCTTTACAATGAGCAGTTCTTC. It translates to CASSPPPGTLYNEQFF.